The present T cell receptor beta chain was sequenced within a study of blood T cell repertoires in COVID-19. Assay: immunoSEQ multiplex PCR; the TCRdb copy retains only in-frame clones and omits some. The table shows tens of thousands of clones, with roughly 90% occurring only once. This CDR3 is 15 amino acids long. V lost 0 bases, J lost 3 bases, and 11 bases lay in between. Per germline, CDR1 SGHAT and CDR2 FQNNGV. The chain carries TRBV11-2 and TRBJ2-5; D possibly corresponds to TRBD1 (6 bases). The sequenced sample consisted of peripheral blood. The sequence came from a human donor with active COVID-19. The donor label of this sample is uncertain. The CDR3 DNA reads TGTGCCAGCAGCTTAGATGGTAGGACAGAAGAGACCCAGTACTTC. Its translation: CASSLDGRTEETQYF.